This T cell receptor beta chain comes out of a study of T cell responses to AZD1222 COVID-19 vaccine. Sequencing was performed with immunoSEQ multiplex PCR; in TCRdb, only in-frame clones are kept and a portion is missing. The data show more than 150,000 clones, more than 85% seen once. Broader study findings: It was only after the peak T cell response that any repertoires were sampled. The CD4 TCRs associated with vaccination extended across spike and predominated at 160-218 and 743-854.

About this clone: The target antigen is unknown.

This material consisted of peripheral blood, taken on day 0 of AZD1222 vaccination. The sequence was obtained from an adult in good health.

CDR3 sequence reads: CASSRVNQPQHF. The CDR3 coding sequence is TGTGCCAGCAGCCGGGTCAACCAGCCCCAGCATTTT. This rearrangement joins TRBV12-3 or TRBV12-4 to TRBJ1-5, with D hard to call. This CDR3 is 12 amino acids long. The V and J ends lost 6 bases and 7 bases respectively, with 10 bases between them.